Below are 5 T cell receptor beta chains sequenced from a single sample in a study of yellow fever vaccine responses in identical twins. TCRdb used MiXCR to reprocess the RT-PCR reads, holding one entry per CDR3 protein. In the table there are approximately 33,000 distinct CDR3 sequences, roughly three fifths of which are singletons. Sequences were derived from T cells from blood (PBMCs), unsorted or a sorted subset (not recorded which), sampled before or after yellow fever vaccination (not recorded which). These receptors were taken from a woman between 18 and 29 years old who received the yellow fever vaccine.

The chain uses TRBV20-1 and TRBJ1-2; unclear D gene. Germline CDR1 and CDR2: DFQATT and SNEGSKA (reference sequence). The CDR3 is 16 amino acids. The ends were cut back, 3 bases at V and 7 bases at J, with 24 bases in the middle. The CDR3 DNA reads as TGCAGTGCTAGTCAAACGGGCGCGGTCGGAGTCGGTGGCTACACCTTC. Its protein product is CSASQTGAVGVGGYTF.

This clonotype showed up just once. This chain connects TRBV11-2 to TRBJ1-1; tentatively, D is TRBD1 (5 bases). The V end lost 5 bases, the J end lost 1 base, and 14 bases lay between the germline ends. The CDR3 is 15 amino acids. Germline lookup yields CDR1 SGHAT and CDR2 FQNNGV. Here the CDR3 reads CASSPRQGGNTEAFF. The CDR3 coding sequence is TGTGCCAGCAGCCCCAGGCAGGGAGGGAACACTGAAGCTTTCTTT.

The CDR3 loop reads CAITGHLDVGEQFF. The CDR3 nucleotides read TGTGCCATCACTGGACACCTAGATGTAGGTGAGCAGTTCTTC. The rearrangement uses TRBV10-3 and TRBJ2-1; a weak D match, TRBD1 (5 bases). Trimming left V 7 bases short and J 9 bases short, with 19 bases between. Germline V gene sequence: CDR1 ENHRY, CDR2 SYGVKD. The CDR3 is 14 amino acids.

The chain combines TRBV29-1 with TRBJ2-3; D possibly corresponds to TRBD1 (5 bases). In germline, CDR1 is SQVTM, CDR2 ANQGSEA. The CDR3 is made up of 12 amino acids. Trimming removed 2 bases at V and 3 bases at J, with 6 bases between. In DNA form, the CDR3 reads TGCAGCGTTGAACAGGGTACAGATACGCAGTATTTT. Amino acid sequence: CSVEQGTDTQYF.

The chain is built from TRBV11-3 and TRBJ1-4, with TRBD1 matching 8 bases. Trimming cost V 3 bases and J 8 bases; bases outside gene matches: 2. The germline V gene has CDR1 SGHNT and CDR2 YENEEA. This CDR3 spans 13 amino acids. The CDR3 protein is CASSFRQGEKLFF. DNA of the CDR3: TGTGCCAGCAGCTTCCGACAGGGGGAAAAACTGTTTTTT.